These 4 T cell receptor beta chains came from one sample sequenced in a study of OX40 agonist ivuxolimab in advanced cancers. TCRdb keeps only in-frame clones here, not all; method: immunoSEQ multiplex PCR. The top ten hold 3.1% of the sample, which has around 50,000 clones, 83% seen once. This specimen was CD4+ or CD8+ T cells sorted from blood, taken in a trial of the OX40 agonist ivuxolimab. All receptors come from an adult with an advanced solid tumor such as melanoma, head and neck, liver or kidney cancer.

V and J are TRBV2 and TRBJ2-1; no definite D call. Trimming removed 6 bases at V and 8 bases at J, with 14 bases between. The CDR3 has 13 amino acids. The V gene's germline CDR1 is SNHLY and CDR2 FYNNEI. This CDR3 reads CASRVMEGDEQFF. The CDR3 DNA follows: TGTGCCAGCAGGGTAATGGAAGGCGATGAGCAGTTCTTC.

The chain carries TRBV6-5 and TRBJ1-1; TRBD1 is a possible D gene (6 bases). Trimming removed 10 bases from V and 3 bases from J, with 15 bases in between. CDR1 is MNHEY, CDR2 SVGAGI, per germline. The CDR3 totals 13 residues. In DNA, the CDR3 is TGTGCCACCCAAGGGGGGAGCGACACTGAAGCTTTCTTT. The encoded protein is CATQGGSDTEAFF.

The chain is built from TRBV6-1 and TRBJ1-1, with 7 bases matching TRBD1. J gave up 2 bases and V 7 bases, and 7 bases lay outside the gene matches. In germline, CDR1 is MNHNS, CDR2 SASEGT. The CDR3 spans 14 residues. CDR3: CASTEGQSNTEAFF. DNA of the CDR3: TGTGCCAGCACTGAGGGACAGTCAAACACTGAAGCTTTCTTT.

The chain recombines TRBV11-2 with TRBJ2-5; 12 bases fit TRBD1. The trim removed 0 bases at V and 1 base at J, leaving 6 bases unmatched. Germline V gives CDR1 SGHAT, CDR2 FQNNGV. CDR3 size: 18 residues. The CDR3, as DNA: TGTGCCAGCAGCTTAGAAGGGGACAGGGGGCTAGTCCAAGAGACCCAGTACTTC. It translates to CASSLEGDRGLVQETQYF. The entire variable domain, with the rest obtained from reference TRBV11-2 and TRBJ2-5, is as follows: EAGVAQSPRYKIIEKRQSVAFWCNPISGHATLYWYQQILGQGPKLLIQFQNNGVVDDSQLPKDRFSAERLKGVDSTLKIQPAKLEDSAVYLCASSLEGDRGLVQETQYFGPGTRLLVL.